This T cell receptor (beta chain) was identified in a study of beta chain features in type 1 diabetes. Study-level results: Moderately but significantly shorter TCRB CDR3s were found in Type 1 diabetes patients in all four CD4+ subsets. TCRB repertoires of naive, central memory and Treg cells appeared more similar among patients than among healthy donors. With patients and controls alike, PCR might favor shorter templates to an equal degree.

This clone occurred a few times. Antigen specificity is unknown. Expressed TCRB transcripts were sequenced because the entire RNA isolate underwent reverse transcription. Repertoires were generated with immunoSEQ multiplex PCR, while TCRdb's copy carries only in-frame clones and drops some. This table holds around 690,000 clones, 9.5% to 15% found once. Sequenced sample: naive CD4+ T cells from blood. This TCR was recovered from a man aged 25 to 40 with type 1 diabetes.

This CDR3 reads CASSLTSGTSTDTQYF. The CDR3 coding sequence is TGTGCCAGCAGTCTGACTAGCGGGACTAGCACAGATACGCAGTATTTT. The chain couples TRBV7-9 to TRBJ2-3; 11 nucleotides align to TRBD2. The V gene end was trimmed by 6 bases and the J gene end by 0 bases; junction bases not matched to a gene: 5. The CDR3 has 16 amino acids. The germline CDR1 and CDR2 sequences are SEHNR and FQNEAQ (reference sequence).